This note documents a single T cell receptor beta chain sequence. What antigen it recognizes has not been identified. Base qualities are missing; no much larger clone stands one base away. The sample comes from a study of OX40 agonist ivuxolimab in advanced cancers. For context, the study as a whole: Ivuxolimab was a fully human IgG2 agonistic monoclonal antibody targeting the costimulatory receptor OX40 (CD134). Intravenous ivuxolimab was administered to patients every 2 weeks at six dose levels: 0.01, 0.1, 0.3, 1.5, 3 and 10 mg/kg. Of the approximately 50 dose-escalation patients, hepatocellular carcinoma was present in 19, melanoma in approximately 15, renal cell carcinoma in 9 and head and neck cancer in 9. In the dose-escalation cohort, 82.7% of patients were male, and the mean age was 60 years with a range of about 20 to 79. Patients were allowed to have had prior anti-PD-1, anti-PD-L1 or anti-CTLA-4 therapy, and around 37% of the dose-escalation patients had previously received checkpoint inhibitors. Three dose-escalation patients achieved partial responses, one with hepatocellular carcinoma and two with cutaneous melanoma. Peripheral TCRbeta sequencing was intended to test whether TCR sequence diversity was altered and clonal T-cell expansion was caused by ivuxolimab. The paper describes the monotherapy dose-escalation part (N = 52 patients) of the phase I trial of ivuxolimab. Overall study outcomes, separate from this receptor: Antigen specificity was not determined for the clonally expanded peripheral T cells. Low levels of normalized T-cell clonal expansion were also seen in some patients who did not respond. In the 0.1-3.0 mg/kg groups, partial responders were among the patients with the lowest normalized peripheral clonal expansion, particularly in CD8+ T cells. At doses of 0.1 to 3.0 mg/kg, clonal expansion of both CD4+ and CD8+ blood T cells was observed from baseline to week 6. After ivuxolimab, expanded clones were on average more numerous among CD8+ T cells than among CD4+ T cells.

For sequencing of the TCRbeta CDR3 region, genomic DNA was extracted from the sorted cells. The immunoSEQ Assay was used to sequence the TCRbeta CDR3 regions. TCRdb carries this immuneACCESS record with in-frame sequences only. Its versions omit some clonotypes, under half of them owing to an unresolved V gene in the studies checked, with the rest unexplained. The sample records tens of thousands of clones, roughly 91% of which are singletons. Approximately 0.8% of the sample is held by the ten biggest clonotypes. Trimming removed 4 bases from V and 7 bases from J; the gene matches leave 9 bases unexplained. CDR1 SNHLY and CDR2 FYNNEI are derived from the germline V gene. The CDR3 has 15 amino acids, counting the end cysteine and phenylalanine. Kept here is only the CDR3 DNA, which spans 45 bases and is read in frame from base 1. Patients with a history of autoimmune disease or receiving systemic immunosuppression were excluded from the trial. Peripheral blood for TCR sequencing was collected from all dose cohorts at baseline, on cycle 4 day 1, and on cycle 7 day 1. Samples came from an open-label, multicenter, first-in-human phase I dose-escalation trial of ivuxolimab. The trial enrolled adults with locally advanced or metastatic head and neck squamous cell, hepatocellular, melanoma or renal cell carcinoma. Before TCR sequencing, CD4+ and CD8+ T cells were separately sorted from peripheral blood.

Sequenced here: CD4+ or CD8+ T cells sorted from blood, sampled in a trial of the OX40 agonist ivuxolimab. The sequence is built from TRBV2 and TRBJ1-2; 10 of the junction bases match TRBD1. This TCR was recovered from an adult with an advanced solid tumor such as melanoma, head and neck, liver or kidney cancer. The nucleotide sequence reads TGTGCCAGCAGTGCTGGGACAGGGGAACTAGGTGGCTACACCTTC. It is translated as CASSAGTGELGGYTF.